This entry features one TCR beta chain sequence. These data come from a study of cytomegalovirus exposure and HLA in healthy donors. Vbeta (60) and Jbeta (13) primers were used in the PCR. Clones were sequenced by immunoSEQ multiplex PCR, and TCRdb holds only the in-frame ones, with some missing. The sample includes about 39,000 clones. This receptor was taken from a male donor in good health and CMV-seronegative. The sequenced sample consisted of PBMCs.

The CDR3 bases are TGCAGCATCGACCTTGGACAGGGCCAGCCCCAGCATTTT. Translating it yields CSIDLGQGQPQHF. The chain has TRBV29-1 and TRBJ1-5; TRBD1 aligns across 8 bases. The ends lost 8 bases at V and 7 bases at J; junction bases unmatched: 10. Germline V CDR1 and CDR2: SQVTM, ANQGSEA. CDR3 length equals 13 residues.